The 15 T cell receptor beta chains listed next were all sequenced from one sample in a study of response to subunit inactivated influenza vaccine. TCRdb redid the calling of the RT-PCR reads with MiXCR, one entry per CDR3 protein. There are about 540,000 distinct CDR3 sequences in the sample; 11% to 15% occur only once, and 11% lies in the top ten. Sequencing was performed on PBMCs from blood, taken 11 to 12 days after vaccination. All receptors derive from a man in his fifties who received an inactivated influenza vaccine.

The V and J genes are TRBV12-5 and TRBJ2-5, with D possibly being TRBD1 (7 bases). CDR1 and CDR2 (germline): LGHNT, FRNRAP. The CDR3 has 17 amino acids. V was clipped by 2 bases and J by 1 base, with 17 bases between them. The DNA of the CDR3 is TGTGCTAGTGGTTTGCCCTGCAGGGGGGCTCCCCAAGAGACCCAGTACTTC. As protein: CASGLPCRGAPQETQYF. The variable domain in full, with the rest retrieved from reference TRBV12-5 and TRBJ2-5, is DARVTQTPRHKVTEMGQEVTMRCQPILGHNTVFWYRQTMMQGLELLAYFRNRAPLDDSGMPKDRFSAEMPDATLATLKIQPSEPRDSAVYFCASGLPCRGAPQETQYFGPGTRLLVL.

Here the CDR3 reads CASSLSGARDYEQYF. CDR3 bases: TGTGCCAGCAGTTTATCGGGGGCTAGGGATTACGAGCAGTACTTC. The J gene is TRBJ2-7, the V gene TRBV27; D is perhaps TRBD1 (6 bases). V was shortened by 0 bases and J by 4 bases, with 13 bases between the two germline ends. This CDR3 region has 15 residues. From germline, CDR1 is MNHEY and CDR2 SMNVEV (reference sequence).

The chain employs TRBV29-1 and TRBJ2-5; TRBD2 is a possible D gene (5 bases). Germline CDR1 and CDR2: SQVTM and ANQGSEA. Trimming took 7 bases from V and 4 from J, leaving 13 bases between them. The CDR3 is 12 amino acids. CDR3 sequence reads: CSGGRERETQYF. The DNA of the CDR3 is TGCAGCGGAGGGCGAGAGAGAGAGACCCAGTACTTC.

A few counts support this clonotype. This chain links TRBV9 with TRBJ2-1; D may be TRBD2 (6 bases). The CDR3 is 17 amino acids. Germline lookup yields CDR1 SGDLS and CDR2 YYNGEE. V lost 4 bases and J lost 0, with 17 bases in between. CDR3 bases: TGTGCCAGCAGCCCGAGACCTAGCGACGGCTCCTACAATGAGCAGTTCTTC. Residues: CASSPRPSDGSYNEQFF.

The table lists this clonotype with a few counts. V usage is TRBV20-1 and J usage is TRBJ1-1; 12 nucleotides line up with TRBD1. The CDR3 sequence is 15 residues long. Germline CDR1 DFQATT, CDR2 SNEGSKA (reference sequence). The junction had 9 bases not matched to a gene; V was cut back by 5 bases and J by 5 bases. The CDR3 here is CSAPGTGGHRTEAFF. The CDR3 DNA follows: TGCAGTGCTCCCGGGACAGGGGGCCATAGGACTGAAGCTTTCTTT.

This chain links TRBV12-3 or TRBV12-4 with TRBJ1-3; D perhaps matches TRBD1 (5 bases). The CDR3 consists of 15 residues. Between the trimmed V and J ends, which lost 3 bases and 2 bases, there was a span of 11 bases. CDR3 sequence: CASSFSVGAGNTIYF. The DNA of the CDR3 is TGTGCCAGCAGTTTTTCGGTGGGGGCTGGAAACACCATATATTTT.

This clonotype showed up just a few times. The chain combines TRBV5-1 with TRBJ1-1; D is possibly TRBD1 (6 bases). V was pared by 0 bases and J by 4 bases, with 13 bases between. This CDR3 has 15 residues. Germline CDR1 is SGHRS and CDR2 is YFSETQ. The CDR3 coding sequence is TGCGCCAGCAGCTTGGAAACAGGGTTGGGCACTGAAGCTTTCTTT. Translation: CASSLETGLGTEAFF.

This chain connects TRBV5-1 to TRBJ2-7; 8 nucleotides match TRBD2. This CDR3 is 15 amino acids long. Germline V gene data show CDR1 as SGHRS and CDR2 as YFSETQ. Losses at the gene ends were 1 base for V and 5 bases for J; bases not matched to a gene: 8. The CDR3 spells CASSLWGLVKDEQYF. The CDR3 region has the DNA TGCGCCAGCAGCTTGTGGGGACTAGTTAAGGACGAGCAGTACTTC.

This clonotype has more than one count but fewer than ten. This chain joins TRBV4-1 and TRBJ2-1; D not resolved. Per the germline V gene, CDR1 is MGHRA and CDR2 is YSYEKL. CDR3 length: 15 residues. V was cut by 3 bases and J by 0 bases, with 9 bases left in between. The CDR3 is CASSHSPGSYNEQFF. Written as DNA, the CDR3 is TGCGCCAGCAGCCACTCTCCGGGCTCCTACAATGAGCAGTTCTTC.

This clonotype was seen ten or more times. The V call is TRBV27, the J call TRBJ2-1; TRBD1 matches at 10 bases. Germline CDR1 and CDR2: MNHEY and SMNVEV (reference sequence). With 4 bases clipped from V and 5 bases from J, the junction kept 11 bases outside the gene matches. CDR3 length: 17 residues. CDR3 loop: CASSSAYTGTGDNEQFF. The CDR3 nucleotides read TGTGCCAGCAGTTCTGCCTATACCGGGACAGGGGACAATGAGCAGTTCTTC.

The chain uses TRBV11-2 and TRBJ2-7, with TRBD1 identical over 8 bases. J gave up 3 bases and V 6 bases, and 10 bases lay outside the gene matches. This CDR3 comprises 15 residues. Per germline, CDR1 SGHAT and CDR2 FQNNGV. In nucleotides, the CDR3 is TGTGCCAGCAGACCTTCAGGGGGCAGATTCTACGAGCAGTACTTC. As protein: CASRPSGGRFYEQYF.

This clonotype was seen a handful of times. The CDR3, as DNA: TGTGCCAGCAGAACCGAACAGGCAACTAATGAAAAACTGTTTTTT. The encoded protein is CASRTEQATNEKLFF. This sequence joins TRBV6-1 and TRBJ1-4; a weak D match, TRBD1 (5 bases). Germline assignment: CDR1 MNHNS and CDR2 SASEGT. The CDR3 sequence is 15 residues long. V lost 6 bases and J lost 0, with 11 bases in between.

The chain uses TRBV6-5 and TRBJ2-7; TRBD2 might be the D (5 bases). The CDR3 contains 15 residues. Trimming removed 0 bases at V and 0 bases at J, with 9 bases between. Germline lookup yields CDR1 MNHEY and CDR2 SVGAGI. This CDR3 reads CASSYSKRGSYEQYF. As DNA, the CDR3 is TGTGCCAGCAGTTACTCGAAACGGGGCTCCTACGAGCAGTACTTC.

This chain links TRBV6-2 or TRBV6-3 with TRBJ1-5; possible D gene TRBD1, 6 bases. Germline V CDR1 and CDR2: MNHEY, SVGEGT. Trimming took off 7 bases at V and 2 bases at J, with 18 bases between the two ends. The CDR3 is 16 amino acids. CDR3: CASTPGQTLGNQPQHF. In DNA form, the CDR3 reads TGTGCCAGCACCCCTGGACAGACCCTTGGCAATCAGCCCCAGCATTTT.

This clonotype was seen a few times. The chain recombines TRBV12-3 or TRBV12-4 with TRBJ1-2; D may be TRBD1 (5 bases). Trimming took off 5 bases at V and 4 bases at J, with 17 bases between the two ends. This CDR3 has 15 residues. CDR3 residues: CASSPAYRTSYGYTF. The DNA for the CDR3 is TGTGCCAGCAGTCCTGCTTACAGGACTAGCTATGGCTACACCTTC.